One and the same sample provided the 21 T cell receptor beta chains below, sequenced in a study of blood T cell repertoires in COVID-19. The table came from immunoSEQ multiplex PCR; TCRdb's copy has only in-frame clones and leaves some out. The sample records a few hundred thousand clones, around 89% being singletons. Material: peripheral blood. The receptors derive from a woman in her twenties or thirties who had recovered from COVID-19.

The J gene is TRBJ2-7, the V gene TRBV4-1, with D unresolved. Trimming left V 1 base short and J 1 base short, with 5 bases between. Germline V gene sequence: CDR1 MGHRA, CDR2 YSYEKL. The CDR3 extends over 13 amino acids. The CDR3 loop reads CASSQAPSYEQYF. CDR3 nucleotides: TGCGCCAGCAGCCAAGCTCCGTCCTACGAGCAGTACTTC.

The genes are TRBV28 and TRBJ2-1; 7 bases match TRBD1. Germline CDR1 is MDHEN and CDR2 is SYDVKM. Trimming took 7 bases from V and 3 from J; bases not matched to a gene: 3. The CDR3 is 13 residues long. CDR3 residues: CASTRQGYNEQFF. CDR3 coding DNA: TGTGCCAGCACTAGACAGGGCTACAATGAGCAGTTCTTC.

DNA of the CDR3: TGTGCCAGTACCGCACTCTGGGGACAGAACACCGGGGAGCTGTTTTTT. Amino acid sequence: CASTALWGQNTGELFF. This chain connects TRBV19 to TRBJ2-2; TRBD1 is a possible D gene (6 bases). Germline V gene lookup returns CDR1 LNHDA and CDR2 SQIVND (reference sequence). V was clipped by 7 bases and J by 1 base, with 16 bases between them. There are 16 residues in the CDR3.

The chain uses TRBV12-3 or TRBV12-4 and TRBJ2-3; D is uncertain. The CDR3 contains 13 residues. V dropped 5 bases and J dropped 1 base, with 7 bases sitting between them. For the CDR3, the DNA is TGTGCCAGCAGTCTAATTCGCACAGATACGCAGTATTTT. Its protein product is CASSLIRTDTQYF.

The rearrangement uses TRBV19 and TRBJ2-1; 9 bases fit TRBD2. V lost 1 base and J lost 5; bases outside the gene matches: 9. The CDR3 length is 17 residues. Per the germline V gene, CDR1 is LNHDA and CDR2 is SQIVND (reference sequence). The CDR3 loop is CASSIGVLAGPHNEQFF. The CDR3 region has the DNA TGTGCCAGTAGTATAGGGGTCCTAGCGGGGCCCCACAATGAGCAGTTCTTC.

CDR3 nucleotides: TGTGCCATCAGTGAGAGAGAGGATAGCGGGTCCTACAATGAGCAGTTCTTC. Translated, it gives CAISEREDSGSYNEQFF. The chain recombines TRBV10-3 with TRBJ2-1; the match to TRBD2 covers 7 bases. Germline V lookup: CDR1 ENHRY, CDR2 SYGVKD. J gave up 1 base and V 2 bases, and 8 bases lay outside the gene matches. The CDR3 consists of 17 residues.

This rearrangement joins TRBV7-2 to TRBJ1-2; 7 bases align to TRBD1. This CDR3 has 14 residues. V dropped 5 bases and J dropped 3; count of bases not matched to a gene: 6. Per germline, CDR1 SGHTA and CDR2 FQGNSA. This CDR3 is CASSPDRDDYGYTF. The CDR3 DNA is TGTGCCAGCAGCCCCGACAGGGATGACTATGGCTACACCTTC.

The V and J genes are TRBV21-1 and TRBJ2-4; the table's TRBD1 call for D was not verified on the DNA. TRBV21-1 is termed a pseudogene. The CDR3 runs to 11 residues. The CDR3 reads CASRARNIQYF. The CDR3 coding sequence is TGTGCCAGCAGGGCCCGAAACATTCAGTACTTC.

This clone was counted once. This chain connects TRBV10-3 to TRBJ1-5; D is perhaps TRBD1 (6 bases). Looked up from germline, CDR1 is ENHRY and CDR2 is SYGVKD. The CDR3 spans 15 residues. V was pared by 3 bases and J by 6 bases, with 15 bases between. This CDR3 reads CAISEEGGWGQPQHF. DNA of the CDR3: TGTGCCATCAGTGAAGAGGGGGGGTGGGGTCAGCCCCAGCATTTT.

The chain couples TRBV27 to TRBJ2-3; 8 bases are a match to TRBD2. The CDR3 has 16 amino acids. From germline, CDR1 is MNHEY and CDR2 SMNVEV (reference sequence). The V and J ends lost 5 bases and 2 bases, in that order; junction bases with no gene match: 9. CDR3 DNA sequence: TGTGCCAGCAGTCTTACTAGCGGACACATCACAGATACGCAGTATTTT. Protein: CASSLTSGHITDTQYF.

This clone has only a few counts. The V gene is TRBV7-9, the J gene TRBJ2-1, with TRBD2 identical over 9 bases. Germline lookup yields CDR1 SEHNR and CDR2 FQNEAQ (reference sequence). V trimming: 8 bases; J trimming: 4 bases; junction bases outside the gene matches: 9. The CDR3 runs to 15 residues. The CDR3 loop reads CASVGGGAVYNEQFF. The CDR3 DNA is TGTGCCAGCGTTGGCGGGGGGGCGGTATACAATGAGCAGTTCTTC.

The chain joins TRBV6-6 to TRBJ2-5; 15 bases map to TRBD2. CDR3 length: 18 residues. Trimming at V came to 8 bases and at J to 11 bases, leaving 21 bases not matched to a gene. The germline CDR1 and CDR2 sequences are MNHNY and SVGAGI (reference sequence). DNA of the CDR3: TGTGCCAGCGGTCCCGGACTAGCGGGGGGGACTTTACTCGGTGGTCAGTACTTC. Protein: CASGPGLAGGTLLGGQYF.

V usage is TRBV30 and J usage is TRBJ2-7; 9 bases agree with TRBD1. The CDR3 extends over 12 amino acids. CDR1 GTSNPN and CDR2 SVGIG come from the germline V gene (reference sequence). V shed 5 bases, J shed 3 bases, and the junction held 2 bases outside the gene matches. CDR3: CAWAGQGYEQYF. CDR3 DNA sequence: TGTGCCTGGGCGGGACAGGGCTACGAGCAGTACTTC.

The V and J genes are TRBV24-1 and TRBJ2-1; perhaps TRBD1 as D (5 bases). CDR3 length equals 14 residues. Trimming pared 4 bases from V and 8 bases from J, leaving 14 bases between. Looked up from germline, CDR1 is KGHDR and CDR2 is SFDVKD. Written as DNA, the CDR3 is TGTGCCACCAGTGACAGGACATATAAAGATGAGCAGTTCTTC. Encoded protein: CATSDRTYKDEQFF.

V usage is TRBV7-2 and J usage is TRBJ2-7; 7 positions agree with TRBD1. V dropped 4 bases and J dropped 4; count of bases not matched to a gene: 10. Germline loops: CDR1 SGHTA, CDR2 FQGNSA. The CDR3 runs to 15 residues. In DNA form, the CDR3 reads TGTGCCAGCAGCTCCGGGACAGTCCAAAGGTACGAGCAGTACTTC. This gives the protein CASSSGTVQRYEQYF.

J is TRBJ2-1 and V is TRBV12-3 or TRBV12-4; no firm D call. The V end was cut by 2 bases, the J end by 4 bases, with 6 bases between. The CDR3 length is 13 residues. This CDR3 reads CASSLIVYNEQFF. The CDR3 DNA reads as TGTGCCAGCAGTTTAATAGTGTACAATGAGCAGTTCTTC.

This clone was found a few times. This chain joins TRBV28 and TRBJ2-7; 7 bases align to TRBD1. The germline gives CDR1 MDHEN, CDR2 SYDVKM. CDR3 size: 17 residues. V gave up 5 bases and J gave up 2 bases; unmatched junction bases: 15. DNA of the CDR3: TGTGCCAGCAGTACCCCGACAGGGACAGACCGCCCCTACGAGCAGTACTTC. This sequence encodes CASSTPTGTDRPYEQYF. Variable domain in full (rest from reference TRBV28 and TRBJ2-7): DVKVTQSSRYLVKRTGEKVFLECVQDMDHENMFWYRQDPGLGLRLIYFSYDVKMKEKGDIPEGYSVSREKKERFSLILESASTNQTSMYLCASSTPTGTDRPYEQYFGPGTRLTVT.

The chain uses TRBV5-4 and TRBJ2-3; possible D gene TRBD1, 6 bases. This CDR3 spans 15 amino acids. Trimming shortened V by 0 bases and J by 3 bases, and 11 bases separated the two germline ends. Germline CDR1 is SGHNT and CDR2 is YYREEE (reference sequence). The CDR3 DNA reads TGTGCCAGCAGCTTGGGCGCAGGGGAGACAGATACGCAGTATTTT. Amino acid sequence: CASSLGAGETDTQYF.

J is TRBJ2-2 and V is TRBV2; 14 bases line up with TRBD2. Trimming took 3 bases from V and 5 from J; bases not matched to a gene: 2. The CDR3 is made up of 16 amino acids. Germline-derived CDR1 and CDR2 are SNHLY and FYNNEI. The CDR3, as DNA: TGTGCCAGCAGTGATCGGACTAGCGGGGGGACCGGGGAGCTGTTTTTT. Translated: CASSDRTSGGTGELFF. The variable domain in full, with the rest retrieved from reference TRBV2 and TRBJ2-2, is EPEVTQTPSHQVTQMGQEVILRCVPISNHLYFYWYRQILGQKVEFLVSFYNNEISEKSEIFDDQFSVERPDGSNFTLKIRSTKLEDSAMYFCASSDRTSGGTGELFFGEGSRLTVL.

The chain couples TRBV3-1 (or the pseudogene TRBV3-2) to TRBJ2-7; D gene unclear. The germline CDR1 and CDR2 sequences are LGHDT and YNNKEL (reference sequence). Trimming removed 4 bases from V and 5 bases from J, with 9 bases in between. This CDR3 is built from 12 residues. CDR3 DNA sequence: TGTGCCAGCAGCCTACATCACAACGAGCAGTACTTC. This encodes CASSLHHNEQYF.

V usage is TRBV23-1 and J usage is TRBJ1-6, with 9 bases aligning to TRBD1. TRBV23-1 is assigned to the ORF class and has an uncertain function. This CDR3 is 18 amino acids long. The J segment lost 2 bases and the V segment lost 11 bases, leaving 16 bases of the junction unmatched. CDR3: CARKPGQGCFPYNSPLHF. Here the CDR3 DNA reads TGCGCCCGAAAACCGGGACAGGGATGTTTCCCCTATAATTCACCCCTCCACTTT.